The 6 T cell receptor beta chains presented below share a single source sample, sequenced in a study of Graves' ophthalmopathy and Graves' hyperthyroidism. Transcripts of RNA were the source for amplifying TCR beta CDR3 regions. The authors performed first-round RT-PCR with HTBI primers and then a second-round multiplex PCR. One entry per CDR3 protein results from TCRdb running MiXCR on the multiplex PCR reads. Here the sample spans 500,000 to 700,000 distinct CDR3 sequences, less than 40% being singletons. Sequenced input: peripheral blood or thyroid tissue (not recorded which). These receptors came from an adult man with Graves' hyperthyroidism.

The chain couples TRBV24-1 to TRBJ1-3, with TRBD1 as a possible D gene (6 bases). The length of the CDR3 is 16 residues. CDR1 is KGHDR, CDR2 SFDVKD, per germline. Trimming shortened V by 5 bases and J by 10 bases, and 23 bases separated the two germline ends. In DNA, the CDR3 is TGTGCCACCAGTGCGGGCCAGACCGGGGACAAAGAGACCATATATTTT. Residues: CATSAGQTGDKETIYF.

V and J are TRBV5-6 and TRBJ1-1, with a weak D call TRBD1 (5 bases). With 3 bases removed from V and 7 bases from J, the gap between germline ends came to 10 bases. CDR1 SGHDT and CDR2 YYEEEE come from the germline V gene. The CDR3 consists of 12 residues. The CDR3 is CASSYGQLEAFF. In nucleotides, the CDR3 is TGTGCCAGCAGCTACGGACAACTTGAAGCTTTCTTT.

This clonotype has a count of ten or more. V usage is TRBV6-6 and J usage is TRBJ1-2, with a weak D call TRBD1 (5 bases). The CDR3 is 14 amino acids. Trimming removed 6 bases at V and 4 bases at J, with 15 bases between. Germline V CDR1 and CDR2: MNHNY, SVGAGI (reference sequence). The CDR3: CASRNLRGVYGYTF. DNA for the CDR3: TGTGCCAGCAGGAACTTACGGGGGGTCTATGGCTACACCTTC.

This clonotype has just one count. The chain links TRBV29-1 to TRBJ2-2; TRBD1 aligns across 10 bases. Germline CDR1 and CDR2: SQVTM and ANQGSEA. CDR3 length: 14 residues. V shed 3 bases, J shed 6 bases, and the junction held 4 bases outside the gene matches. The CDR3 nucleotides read TGCAGCGTTGATCGACAGGGGGCCTCCGGGGAGCTGTTTTTT. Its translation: CSVDRQGASGELFF.

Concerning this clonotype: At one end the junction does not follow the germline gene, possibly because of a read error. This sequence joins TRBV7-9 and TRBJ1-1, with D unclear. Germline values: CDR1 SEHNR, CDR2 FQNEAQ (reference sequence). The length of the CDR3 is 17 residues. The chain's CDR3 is CACSEKPTYPFNTEAFF. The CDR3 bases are TGTGCCTGCAGCGAAAAACCAACTTACCCGTTTAACACTGAAGCTTTCTTT. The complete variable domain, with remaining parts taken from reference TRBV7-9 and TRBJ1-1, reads DTGVSQNPRHKITKRGQNVTFRCDPISEHNRLYWYRQTLGQGPEFLTYFQNEAQLEKSRLLSDRFSAERPKGSFSTLEIQRTEQGDSAMYLCACSEKPTYPFNTEAFFGQGTRLTVV.

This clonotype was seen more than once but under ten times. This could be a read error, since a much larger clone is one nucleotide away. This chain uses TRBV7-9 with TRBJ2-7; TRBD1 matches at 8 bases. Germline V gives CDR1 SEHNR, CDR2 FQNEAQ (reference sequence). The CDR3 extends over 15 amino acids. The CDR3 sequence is CASGLERTGLGEQYF. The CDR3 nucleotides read TGTGCCAGCGGCTTAGAACGGACAGGGCTTGGGGAGCAGTACTTC.